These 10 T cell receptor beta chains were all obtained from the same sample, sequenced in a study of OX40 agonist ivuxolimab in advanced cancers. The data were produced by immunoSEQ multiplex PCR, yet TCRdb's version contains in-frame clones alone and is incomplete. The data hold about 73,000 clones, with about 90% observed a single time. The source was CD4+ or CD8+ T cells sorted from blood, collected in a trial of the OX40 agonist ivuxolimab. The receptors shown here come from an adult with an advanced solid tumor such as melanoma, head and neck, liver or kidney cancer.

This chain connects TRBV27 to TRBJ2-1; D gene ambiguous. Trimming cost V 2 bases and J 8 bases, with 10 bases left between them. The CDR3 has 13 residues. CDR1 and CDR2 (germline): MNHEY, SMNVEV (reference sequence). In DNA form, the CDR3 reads TGTGCCAGCAGTTTAGTTGGGGTAGATGAGCAGTTCTTC. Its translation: CASSLVGVDEQFF.

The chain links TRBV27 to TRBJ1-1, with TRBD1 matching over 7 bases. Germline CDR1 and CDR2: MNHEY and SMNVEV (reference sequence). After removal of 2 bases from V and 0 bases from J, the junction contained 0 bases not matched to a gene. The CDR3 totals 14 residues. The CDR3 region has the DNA TGTGCCAGCAGTTTAGGGACAGTGAACACTGAAGCTTTCTTT. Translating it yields CASSLGTVNTEAFF.

The CDR3 is CASSTTAAGANVLTF. In DNA form, the CDR3 reads TGTGCCAGCAGTACCACGGCGGCCGGGGCCAACGTCCTGACTTTC. The chain joins TRBV27 to TRBJ2-6; D not resolved. Germline V CDR1 and CDR2: MNHEY, SMNVEV (reference sequence). There are 15 residues in the CDR3. The germline V and J ends were trimmed by 5 bases and 4 bases, with 12 bases remaining between them. Together with reference TRBV27 and TRBJ2-6, the CDR3 gives the full variable domain: EAQVTQNPRYLITVTGKKLTVTCSQNMNHEYMSWYRQDPGLGLRQIYYSMNVEVTDKGDVPEGYKVSRKEKRNFPLILESPSPNQTSLYFCASSTTAAGANVLTFGAGSRLTVL.

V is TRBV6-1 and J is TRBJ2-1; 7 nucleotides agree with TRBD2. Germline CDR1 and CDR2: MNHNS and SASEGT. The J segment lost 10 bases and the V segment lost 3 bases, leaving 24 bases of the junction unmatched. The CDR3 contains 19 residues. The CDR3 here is CASSEDSPGGPGLPREQFF. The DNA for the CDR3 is TGTGCCAGCAGTGAGGATAGTCCGGGGGGACCCGGACTGCCTCGGGAGCAGTTCTTC.

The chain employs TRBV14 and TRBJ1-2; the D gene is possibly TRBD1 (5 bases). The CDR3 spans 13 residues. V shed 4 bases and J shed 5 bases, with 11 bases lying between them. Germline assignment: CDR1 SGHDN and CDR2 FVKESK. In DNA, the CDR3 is TGTGCCAGCAGCCTAGAAGGGGATTATGGCTACACCTTC. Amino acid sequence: CASSLEGDYGYTF.

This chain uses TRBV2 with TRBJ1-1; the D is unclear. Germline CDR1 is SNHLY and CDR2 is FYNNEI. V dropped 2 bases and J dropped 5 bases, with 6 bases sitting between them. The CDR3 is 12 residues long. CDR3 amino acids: CASSEWGTEAFF. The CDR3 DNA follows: TGTGCCAGCAGTGAATGGGGTACTGAAGCTTTCTTT.

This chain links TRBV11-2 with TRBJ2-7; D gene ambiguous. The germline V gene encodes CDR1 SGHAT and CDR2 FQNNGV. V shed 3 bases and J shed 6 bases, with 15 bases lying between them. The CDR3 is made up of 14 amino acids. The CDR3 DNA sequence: TGTGCCAGCAGCTTCGAGTCGCAGTTGTTCGAGCAGTACTTC. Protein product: CASSFESQLFEQYF.

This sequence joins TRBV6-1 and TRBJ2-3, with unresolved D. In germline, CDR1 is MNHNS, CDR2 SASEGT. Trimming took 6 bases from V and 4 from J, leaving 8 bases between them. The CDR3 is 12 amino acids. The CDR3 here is CASRELADTQYF. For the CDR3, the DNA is TGTGCCAGCAGAGAACTCGCAGATACGCAGTATTTT.

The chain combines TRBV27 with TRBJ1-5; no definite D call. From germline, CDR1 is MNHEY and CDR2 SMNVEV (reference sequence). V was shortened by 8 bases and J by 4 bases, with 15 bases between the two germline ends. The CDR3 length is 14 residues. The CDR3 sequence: CASRAGWGNQPQHF. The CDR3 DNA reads TGTGCCAGCCGGGCGGGGTGGGGTAATCAGCCCCAGCATTTT.

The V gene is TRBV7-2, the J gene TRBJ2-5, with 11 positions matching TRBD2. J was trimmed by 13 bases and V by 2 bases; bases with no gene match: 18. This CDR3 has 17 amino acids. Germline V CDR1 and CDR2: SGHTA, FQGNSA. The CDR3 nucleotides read TGTGCCAGCAGCTTATACCCTAGCGGGGGGTCCAGTACTGGGGCGTACTTC. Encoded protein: CASSLYPSGGSSTGAYF.